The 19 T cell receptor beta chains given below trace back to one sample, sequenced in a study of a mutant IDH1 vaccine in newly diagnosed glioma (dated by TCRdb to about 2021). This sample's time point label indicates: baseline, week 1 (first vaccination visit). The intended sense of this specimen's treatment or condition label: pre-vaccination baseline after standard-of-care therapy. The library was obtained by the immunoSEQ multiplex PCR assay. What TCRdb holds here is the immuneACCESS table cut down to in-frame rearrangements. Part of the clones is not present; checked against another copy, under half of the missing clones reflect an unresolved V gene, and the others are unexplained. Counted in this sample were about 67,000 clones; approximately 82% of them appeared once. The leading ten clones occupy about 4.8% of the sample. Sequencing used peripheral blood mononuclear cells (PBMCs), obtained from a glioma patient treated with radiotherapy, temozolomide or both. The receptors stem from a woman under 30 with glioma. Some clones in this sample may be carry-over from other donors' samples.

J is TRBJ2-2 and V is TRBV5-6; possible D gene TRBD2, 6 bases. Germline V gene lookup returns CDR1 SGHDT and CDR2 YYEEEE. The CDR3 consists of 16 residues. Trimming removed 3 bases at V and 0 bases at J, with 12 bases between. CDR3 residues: CASSSLGTPNTGELFF. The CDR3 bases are TGTGCCAGCAGCTCCCTAGGGACTCCGAACACCGGGGAGCTGTTTTTT.

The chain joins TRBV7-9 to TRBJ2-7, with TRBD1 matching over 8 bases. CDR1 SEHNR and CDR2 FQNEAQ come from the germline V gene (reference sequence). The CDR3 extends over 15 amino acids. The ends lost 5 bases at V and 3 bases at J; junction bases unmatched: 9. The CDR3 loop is CASSQAAGGVYEQYF. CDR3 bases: TGTGCCAGCAGCCAGGCGGCAGGGGGCGTCTACGAGCAGTACTTC.

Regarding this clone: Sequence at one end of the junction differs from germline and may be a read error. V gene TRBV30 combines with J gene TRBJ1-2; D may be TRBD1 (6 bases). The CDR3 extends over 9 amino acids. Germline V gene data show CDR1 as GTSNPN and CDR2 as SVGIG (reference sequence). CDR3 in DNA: TGTGCCTGGCTAAAAACAGGGCCCTTC. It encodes CAWLKTGPF.

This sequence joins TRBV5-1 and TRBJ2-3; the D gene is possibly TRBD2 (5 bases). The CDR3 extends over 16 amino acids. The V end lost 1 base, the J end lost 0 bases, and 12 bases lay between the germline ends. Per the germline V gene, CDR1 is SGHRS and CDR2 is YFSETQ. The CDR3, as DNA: TGCGCCAGCAGCTTGCAGCGGTCGACTAGCACAGATACGCAGTATTTT. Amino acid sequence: CASSLQRSTSTDTQYF.

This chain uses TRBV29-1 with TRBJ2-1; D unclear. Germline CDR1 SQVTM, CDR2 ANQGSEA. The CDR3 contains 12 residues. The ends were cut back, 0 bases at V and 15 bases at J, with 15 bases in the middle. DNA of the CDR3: TGCAGCGTTGAAGATCTTAGGGCAGGACCGTTCTTC. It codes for CSVEDLRAGPFF.

CDR3 bases: TGTGCCAGTAGTACAGGCCTCAGCGAGCAGTACTTC. Translation: CASSTGLSEQYF. The V and J genes are TRBV19 and TRBJ2-7; D is unclear. The CDR3 totals 12 residues. Per germline, CDR1 LNHDA and CDR2 SQIVND (reference sequence). V lost 4 bases and J 6 bases, leaving 10 bases between the germline ends.

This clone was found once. The CDR3 here is CASLYRQGEETQYF. The CDR3 DNA is TGTGCCAGCCTCTACCGACAGGGGGAAGAGACCCAGTACTTC. The gene calls are TRBV6-1 and TRBJ2-5; 9 bases are a match to TRBD1. The trim removed 8 bases at V and 3 bases at J, leaving 7 bases unmatched. The CDR3 length is 14 residues. CDR1 and CDR2 from the germline V gene are MNHNS and SASEGT.

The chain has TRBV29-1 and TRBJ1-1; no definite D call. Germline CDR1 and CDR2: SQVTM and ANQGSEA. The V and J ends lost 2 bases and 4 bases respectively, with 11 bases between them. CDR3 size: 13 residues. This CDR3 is CSVEPASVTEAFF. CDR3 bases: TGCAGCGTTGAACCAGCCTCCGTCACTGAAGCTTTCTTT. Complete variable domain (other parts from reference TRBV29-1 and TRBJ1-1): SAVISQKPSRDICQRGTSLTIQCQVDSQVTMMFWYRQQPGQSLTLIATANQGSEATYESGFVIDKFPISRPNLTFSTLTVSNMSPEDSSIYLCSVEPASVTEAFFGQGTRLTVV.

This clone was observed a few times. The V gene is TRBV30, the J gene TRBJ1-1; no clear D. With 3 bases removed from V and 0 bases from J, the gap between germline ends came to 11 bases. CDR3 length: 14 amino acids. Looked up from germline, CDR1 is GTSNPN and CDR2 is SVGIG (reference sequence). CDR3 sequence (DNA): TGTGCCTGGAGCACGGCTGCGATGAACACTGAAGCTTTCTTT. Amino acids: CAWSTAAMNTEAFF.

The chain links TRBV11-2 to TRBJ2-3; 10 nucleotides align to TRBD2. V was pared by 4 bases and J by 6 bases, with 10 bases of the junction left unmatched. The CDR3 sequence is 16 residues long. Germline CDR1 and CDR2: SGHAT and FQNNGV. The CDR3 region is CASSSKTSGVGDTQYF. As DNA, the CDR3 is TGTGCCAGCAGCTCCAAAACTAGCGGGGTTGGGGATACGCAGTATTTT.

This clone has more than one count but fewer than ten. CDR3 DNA: TGTGCCAGCAGCTTGAGCATGAACAATCAGCCCCAGCATTTT. Protein sequence: CASSLSMNNQPQHF. J is TRBJ1-5 and V is TRBV5-6; unclear D gene. There are 14 residues in the CDR3. V gave up 1 base and J gave up 3 bases, with 8 bases separating them. Germline V gene sequence: CDR1 SGHDT, CDR2 YYEEEE. Based on the CDR3 plus reference TRBV5-6 and TRBJ1-5, the full variable domain is DAGVTQSPTHLIKTRGQQVTLRCSPKSGHDTVSWYQQALGQGPQFIFQYYEEEERQRGNFPDRFSGHQFPNYSSELNVNALLLGDSALYLCASSLSMNNQPQHFGDGTRLSIL.

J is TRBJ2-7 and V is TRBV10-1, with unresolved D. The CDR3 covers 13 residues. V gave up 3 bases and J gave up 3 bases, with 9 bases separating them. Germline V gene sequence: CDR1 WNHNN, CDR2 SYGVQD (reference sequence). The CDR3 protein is CASSDLGSYEQYF. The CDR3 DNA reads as TGCGCCAGCAGTGATCTAGGAAGCTACGAGCAGTACTTC.

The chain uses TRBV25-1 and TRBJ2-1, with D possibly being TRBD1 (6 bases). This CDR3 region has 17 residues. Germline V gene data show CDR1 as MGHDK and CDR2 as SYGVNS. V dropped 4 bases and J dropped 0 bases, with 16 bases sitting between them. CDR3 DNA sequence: TGTGCCAGCAGTGTCACCGGGGACACAAGCTCCTACAATGAGCAGTTCTTC. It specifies CASSVTGDTSSYNEQFF.

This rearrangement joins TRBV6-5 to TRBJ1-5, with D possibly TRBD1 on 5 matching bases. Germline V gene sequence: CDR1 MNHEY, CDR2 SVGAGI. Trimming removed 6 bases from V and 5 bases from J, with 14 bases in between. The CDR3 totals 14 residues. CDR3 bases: TGTGCCAGCAGGGGACGGCAAACACATCAGCCCCAGCATTTT. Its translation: CASRGRQTHQPQHF.

This CDR3 reads CASSLWGVGGYTF. CDR3 in DNA: TGTGCCAGCAGTTTATGGGGGGTGGGAGGCTACACCTTC. The genes are TRBV27 and TRBJ1-2, with D possibly TRBD1 on 5 matching bases. V shed 1 base and J shed 8 bases, with 11 bases lying between them. The CDR3 totals 13 residues. Germline CDR1 is MNHEY and CDR2 is SMNVEV (reference sequence).

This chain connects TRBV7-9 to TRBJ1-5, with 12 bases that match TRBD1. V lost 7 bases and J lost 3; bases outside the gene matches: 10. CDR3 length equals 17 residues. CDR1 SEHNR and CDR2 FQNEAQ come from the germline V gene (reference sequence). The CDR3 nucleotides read TGTGCCAGCATCGAAGGGACAGGGGGCGATGACAATCAGCCCCAGCATTTT. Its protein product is CASIEGTGGDDNQPQHF. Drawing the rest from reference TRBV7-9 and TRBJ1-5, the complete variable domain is DTGVSQNPRHKITKRGQNVTFRCDPISEHNRLYWYRQTLGQGPEFLTYFQNEAQLEKSRLLSDRFSAERPKGSFSTLEIQRTEQGDSAMYLCASIEGTGGDDNQPQHFGDGTRLSIL.

In DNA, the CDR3 is TGTGCCAGTAGTATCGGGACTAGCGGTAGCACAGATACGCAGTATTTT. This gives the protein CASSIGTSGSTDTQYF. V and J are TRBV19 and TRBJ2-3; 11 nucleotides line up with TRBD2. This CDR3 is 16 amino acids long. Germline trimming cut 3 bases from V and 0 bases from J; bases unmatched to any gene: 2. The germline CDR1 and CDR2 sequences are LNHDA and SQIVND (reference sequence). The variable domain in full, with the rest retrieved from reference TRBV19 and TRBJ2-3, is DGGITQSPKYLFRKEGQNVTLSCEQNLNHDAMYWYRQDPGQGLRLIYYSQIVNDFQKGDIAEGYSVSREKKESFPLTVTSAQKNPTAFYLCASSIGTSGSTDTQYFGPGTRLTVL.

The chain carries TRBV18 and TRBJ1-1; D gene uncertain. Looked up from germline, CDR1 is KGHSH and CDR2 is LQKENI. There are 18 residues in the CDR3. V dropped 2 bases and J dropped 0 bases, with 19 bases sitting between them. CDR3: CASSPKGSGMGMNTEAFF. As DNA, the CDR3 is TGTGCCAGCTCACCAAAGGGCTCGGGAATGGGGATGAACACTGAAGCTTTCTTT.

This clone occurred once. The chain's CDR3 is CASSPRWDSPYEQYF. As DNA, the CDR3 is TGTGCCAGCTCACCACGATGGGACTCCCCCTACGAGCAGTACTTC. The chain links TRBV18 to TRBJ2-7, with D tentatively TRBD2 (6 bases). This CDR3 has 15 amino acids. Trimming took off 1 base at V and 2 bases at J, with 12 bases between the two ends. Looked up from germline, CDR1 is KGHSH and CDR2 is LQKENI.